This is a list of T cell receptor beta chains from one sample in a study of cytomegalovirus exposure and HLA in healthy donors. Assay used: immunoSEQ multiplex PCR; TCRdb lists only in-frame clones, some missing. The data show approximately 110,000 clones, around 94% seen once. Sequencing input: PBMCs. The receptors come from a woman younger than 30 in good health and CMV-seronegative. The CDR3 runs from the conserved cysteine through the conserved F or W. The D gene is left open where the match is weak. Clone size is shown for a subset of rows, as once, few, many or a class of expanded clone.

D	length	J	V	size	DNA	CDR3
NA	12	TRBJ2-7	TRBV28	NA	TGTGCCAGCAGTGAGTTCAGGGGCGAGCAGTACTTC	CASSEFRGEQYF
TRBD1	13	TRBJ2-5	TRBV5-1	NA	TGCGCCAGCAGCTTTGACAGGGCGGAGACCCAGTACTTC	CASSFDRAETQYF
TRBD2	17	TRBJ2-2	TRBV4-1	once	TGCGCCAGCAGCCAAGGTTCGACGGGAGGGCCTGCCGGGGAGCTGTTTTTT	CASSQGSTGGPAGELFF
NA	13	TRBJ2-7	TRBV4-1	NA	TGCGCCAGCAGCCACGGAGGGGCCTACGAGCAGTACTTC	CASSHGGAYEQYF
TRBD1	15	TRBJ1-5	TRBV6-1	NA	TGTGCCAGCGACAACCCGGGACAGACGTCGCAGCCCCAGCATTTT	CASDNPGQTSQPQHF
TRBD1	15	TRBJ1-1	TRBV2	NA	TGTGCCAGCAAGACCTCCGGGACAGGGGAAACTGAAGCTTTCTTT	CASKTSGTGETEAFF
NA	18	TRBJ2-2	TRBV6-4	NA	TGTGCCAGCAGTGACGGGGGGGCGGGTATACGTAGGACCGGGGAGCTGTTTTTT	CASSDGGAGIRRTGELFF
NA	15	TRBJ1-4	TRBV11-2	NA	TGTGCCAGCAGCTCCGTCCGGGGAGTTGGGGAAAAACTGTTTTTT	CASSSVRGVGEKLFF
NA	13	TRBJ2-1	TRBV10-3	NA	TGTGCCATCAATCAGCGCTCCTACAATGAGCAGTTCTTC	CAINQRSYNEQFF
NA	13	TRBJ1-6	TRBV30	NA	TGTGCCTGGAGGGGGAAAACAGGTTTCGTCCTCCACTTT	CAWRGKTGFVLHF
NA	13	TRBJ2-3	TRBV19	NA	TGTGCCAGTAGTTCAGGGATGACAGATACGCAGTATTTT	CASSSGMTDTQYF
NA	14	TRBJ2-5	TRBV6-5	NA	TGTGCCAGCAGTTTCCAGGCTACACAAGAGACCCAGTACTTC	CASSFQATQETQYF
NA	15	TRBJ1-1	TRBV9	once	TGTGCCAGCAGCGTAGAGCCGACAGGCGACACTGAAGCTTTCTTT	CASSVEPTGDTEAFF
NA	17	TRBJ2-1	TRBV9	NA	TGTGCCAGCAGCGTAGGCCCCCTTAAGAGCTCCTACAATGAGCAGTTCTTC	CASSVGPLKSSYNEQFF
NA	13	TRBJ1-2	TRBV5-6	few	TGTGCCAGCAGCTTTCGACGGGTTTTTGGCTACACCTTC	CASSFRRVFGYTF
NA	13	TRBJ2-5	TRBV19	NA	TGTGCCAGTAGGAGCAGGGGTGAAGAGACCCAGTACTTC	CASRSRGEETQYF
NA	13	TRBJ2-3	TRBV27	NA	TGTGCCAGCAGTTTGGCGGGCCCAGATACGCAGTATTTT	CASSLAGPDTQYF
TRBD1	16	TRBJ2-7	TRBV5-1	NA	TGCGCCAGCAGCCAGTCCCCCGGGACAGGGATCTACGAGCAGTACTTC	CASSQSPGTGIYEQYF
NA	15	TRBJ2-5	TRBV30	once	TGTGCCTGGAGTACGGGGACTGCCCTCCAAGAGACCCAGTACTTC	CAWSTGTALQETQYF
NA	15	TRBJ2-7	TRBV5-1	NA	TGCGCCAGCAGCTTGGTTTCGGGGAACTCCTACGAGCAGTACTTC	CASSLVSGNSYEQYF
NA	14	TRBJ1-2	TRBV28	once	TGTGCCAGCACCTACGGCGGGGGCGCCTATGGCTACACCTTC	CASTYGGGAYGYTF
NA	16	TRBJ2-2	TRBV28	NA	TGTGCCAGCAGTTCAGTAGACAGGCTGGGAACCGGGGAGCTGTTTTTT	CASSSVDRLGTGELFF
NA	13	TRBJ2-5	TRBV5-1	NA	TGCGCCAGCCGAGGGGGATCCCAAGAGACCCAGTACTTC	CASRGGSQETQYF
TRBD1	14	TRBJ2-7	TRBV5-5	NA	TGTGCCAGCAGCTTGCAGGGGGCCTCCTACGAGCAGTACTTC	CASSLQGASYEQYF
NA	16	TRBJ2-1	TRBV5-1	NA	TGCGCCAGCAGCTTGGGTCGGGTTCCCCCCTACAATGAGCAGTTCTTC	CASSLGRVPPYNEQFF
NA	13	TRBJ1-2	TRBV27	NA	TGTGCCAGCATGTCAGGGGCGAGGTATGGCTACACCTTC	CASMSGARYGYTF
NA	16	TRBJ1-5	TRBV11-3	NA	TGTGCCAGCAGCCCTGTCGACAATTATAGCAATCAGCCCCAGCATTTT	CASSPVDNYSNQPQHF
NA	14	TRBJ2-2	TRBV9	once	TGTGCCAGCAGCGATAAGACAGGAAGGGGGGAGCTGTTTTTT	CASSDKTGRGELFF
NA	12	TRBJ2-1	TRBV7-3	NA	TGTGCCAGCAGCCACGGTCGAAATGAGCAGTTCTTC	CASSHGRNEQFF
TRBD1	15	TRBJ1-4	TRBV7-8	NA	TGTGCCAGCAGCAAATTCTCAGGGGGTGATGAAAAACTGTTTTTT	CASSKFSGGDEKLFF
NA	14	TRBJ2-7	TRBV6-1	NA	TGTGCCAGCAGTGAATTTACTAGGCTCAACGAGCAGTACTTC	CASSEFTRLNEQYF
NA	15	TRBJ2-1	TRBV5-4	NA	TGTGCCAGCAGCTTGCGGTACCCCTCCTACAATGAGCAGTTCTTC	CASSLRYPSYNEQFF
NA	11	TRBJ2-2	TRBV19	NA	TGTGCCACCGGCGGCACCGGGGAGCTGTTTTTT	CATGGTGELFF
NA	15	TRBJ1-1	TRBV7-9	NA	TGTGCCAGCAGCTCCTCATGGGGAGGGGACACTGAAGCTTTCTTT	CASSSSWGGDTEAFF
NA	12	TRBJ1-3	TRBV6-1	few	TGTGCCACTCAGGGATCTGGAAACACCATATATTTT	CATQGSGNTIYF
NA	15	TRBJ2-3	TRBV7-9	NA	TGTGCCAGTCAACAGGCGGACGGAGGGTTGGATACGCAGTATTTT	CASQQADGGLDTQYF
NA	13	TRBJ1-4	TRBV28	NA	TGTGCCAGCAGCGTCGACCTCGGGGAAAAACTGTTTTTT	CASSVDLGEKLFF